Listed below are T cell receptor beta chains from one sample, sequenced in a study of T cells in Graves' hyperthyroidism and ophthalmopathy. From the multiplex PCR reads, TCRdb called clonotypes with MiXCR, one entry per CDR3 protein. The sample carries around 300,000 distinct CDR3 sequences, 10% to 15% recorded once. Sample: blood. These receptors were collected from a woman in her twenties or thirties with Graves' hyperthyroidism that later progressed to Graves' ophthalmopathy. Both conserved end residues are part of each CDR3. The D gene is left open where the match is weak. Clone size is not always given. Where it is, it says once, few, many or a class for expanded clones.

size: .
V: TRBV6-2/TRBV6-3
length: 18
D: TRBD2
J: TRBJ2-1
DNA: TGTGCCAGCAGGCCGGGACTAGCGGGAGCAATGTCCTACAATGAGCAGTTCTTC
CDR3: CASRPGLAGAMSYNEQFF

size: few
V: TRBV19
length: 13
D: .
J: TRBJ2-2
DNA: TGTGCCAGTAGTATAGCGGGGACCGGGGAGCTGTTTTTT
CDR3: CASSIAGTGELFF

size: .
V: TRBV20-1
length: 16
D: TRBD1
J: TRBJ2-1
DNA: TGCAGTGCTAGAGGCCCCATGACAGGGGGCTTGGATGAGCAGTTCTTC
CDR3: CSARGPMTGGLDEQFF

size: .
V: TRBV11-1
length: 15
D: TRBD1
J: TRBJ2-7
DNA: TGTGCCGGCAGCTTGGACCCAACACAGGGGAACGAGCAGTACTTC
CDR3: CAGSLDPTQGNEQYF

size: many
V: TRBV19
length: 14
D: TRBD1
J: TRBJ1-2
DNA: TGTGCCAGTAACGAGGACAGGGAGGACTATGGCTACACCTTC
CDR3: CASNEDREDYGYTF

size: many
V: TRBV5-1
length: 13
D: .
J: TRBJ2-7
DNA: TGCGCCAGCAGCTTGGCCTCGGATTACGAGCAGTACTTC
CDR3: CASSLASDYEQYF

size: many
V: TRBV7-8
length: 14
D: .
J: TRBJ2-3
DNA: TGTGCCAGCAGACGTAGGGGACCCACAGATACGCAGTATTTT
CDR3: CASRRRGPTDTQYF

size: many
V: TRBV7-2
length: 16
D: .
J: TRBJ2-7
DNA: TGTGCCAGCAGCTTGAACCGAGACAGGCAAACCTACGAGCAGTACTTC
CDR3: CASSLNRDRQTYEQYF

size: many
V: TRBV20-1
length: 11
D: .
J: TRBJ1-3
DNA: TGCAGTGCCGAAAATGGAAACACCATATATTTT
CDR3: CSAENGNTIYF

size: .
V: TRBV7-2
length: 13
D: .
J: TRBJ1-1
DNA: TGTGCCAGCATCCCACGTAGGGACACTGAAGCTTTCTTT
CDR3: CASIPRRDTEAFF

size: many
V: TRBV5-6
length: 14
D: .
J: TRBJ2-2
DNA: TGTGCCAGCAGCTTGGGGCCGGACACCGGGGAGCTGTTTTTT
CDR3: CASSLGPDTGELFF

size: many
V: TRBV4-2
length: 16
D: .
J: TRBJ2-1
DNA: TGTGCCAGCAGCCAAGAAGATACAACCTCCTACAATGAGCAGTTCTTC
CDR3: CASSQEDTTSYNEQFF

size: .
V: TRBV19
length: 13
D: .
J: TRBJ2-7
DNA: TGTGCCACTAGTCGTACGGACTCCTACGAGCAGTACTTC
CDR3: CATSRTDSYEQYF

size: .
V: TRBV28
length: 14
D: TRBD1
J: TRBJ2-7
DNA: TGTGCCAGCAGCGACAGGGATAGCCTCTACGAGCAGTACTTC
CDR3: CASSDRDSLYEQYF

size: .
V: TRBV19
length: 16
D: .
J: TRBJ2-1
DNA: TGTGCCAGCCACGCCGGGGGATTGAGCTCCTACAATAAGCAGTTCTTC
CDR3: CASHAGGLSSYNKQFF

size: few
V: TRBV30
length: 14
D: .
J: TRBJ1-5
DNA: TGTGCCTGGAGTGTATCAGCCTTAAATCAGCCCCAGCATTTT
CDR3: CAWSVSALNQPQHF

size: .
V: TRBV7-9
length: 16
D: .
J: TRBJ2-1
DNA: TGTGCCAGCAGCCCCCGGCCGGGGAGCTCCTACAATGAGCAGTTCTTC
CDR3: CASSPRPGSSYNEQFF

size: many
V: TRBV7-2
length: 13
D: .
J: TRBJ1-1
DNA: TGTGCCAGCAGCTCCTTTAGGGTCTCGGCGGCTTTCTTT
CDR3: CASSSFRVSAAFF

size: many
V: TRBV19
length: 14
D: .
J: TRBJ1-1
DNA: TGTGCCAGTAGTATTTTAGGGGCGAACACTGAAGCTTTCTTT
CDR3: CASSILGANTEAFF

size: many
V: TRBV28
length: 13
D: .
J: TRBJ1-2
DNA: TGTGCCAGCAGTTTAACCAGGGCCTATGGCTACACCTTC
CDR3: CASSLTRAYGYTF

size: many
V: TRBV30
length: 16
D: TRBD1
J: TRBJ2-4
DNA: TGTGCCTGGAAGGGGGCGAGAGCCTCAGCCAAAAACATTCAGTACTTC
CDR3: CAWKGARASAKNIQYF

size: many
V: TRBV30
length: 16
D: .
J: TRBJ2-1
DNA: TGTGCCTGGAGTCCGTTTCTCGCTAACTCCTACAATGAGCAGTTCTTC
CDR3: CAWSPFLANSYNEQFF

size: .
V: TRBV2
length: 14
D: TRBD1
J: TRBJ1-1
DNA: TGTGCCAGCACCGGACAGGGTGCCGGGACTGAAGCTTTCTTT
CDR3: CASTGQGAGTEAFF

size: few
V: TRBV9
length: 17
D: TRBD2
J: TRBJ2-1
DNA: TGTGCCAGCAGCGTCCAGACTAGCGCCCGTATCGGAAATGAGCAGTTCTTC
CDR3: CASSVQTSARIGNEQFF

size: many
V: TRBV2
length: 15
D: .
J: TRBJ2-1
DNA: TGTGCCAGCAGTGACCTCTCAGACAACTACAATGAGCAGTTCTTC
CDR3: CASSDLSDNYNEQFF

size: few
V: TRBV7-9
length: 16
D: TRBD1
J: TRBJ2-2
DNA: TGTGCCAGCAGCCGACTACAGGGGGCGCTACCCGGGGAGCTGTTTTTT
CDR3: CASSRLQGALPGELFF

size: many
V: TRBV7-3
length: 14
D: TRBD2
J: TRBJ2-1
DNA: TGTGCCAGCAGCACCGGACTAGCGGCGAATGAGCAGTTCTTC
CDR3: CASSTGLAANEQFF

size: many
V: TRBV2
length: 14
D: TRBD2
J: TRBJ2-1
DNA: TGTGCCAGCAGTGAGTCGGGGGGGTACAATGAGCAGTTCTTC
CDR3: CASSESGGYNEQFF

size: many
V: TRBV20-1
length: 15
D: TRBD1
J: TRBJ2-1
DNA: TGCAGTGCCTACTCCCACAGGGGTGTTTACAATGAGCAGTTCTTC
CDR3: CSAYSHRGVYNEQFF

size: many
V: TRBV7-9
length: 14
D: .
J: TRBJ2-1
DNA: TGTGCCAGCAGCTTAGGACTAGAAAGGTTTCTGCAGTTCTTC
CDR3: CASSLGLERFLQFF

size: .
V: TRBV6-5
length: 15
D: .
J: TRBJ1-1
DNA: TGTGCCAGCAGTTACTCGGCGATAGTGAACACTGAAGCTTTCTTT
CDR3: CASSYSAIVNTEAFF

size: many
V: TRBV28
length: 12
D: .
J: TRBJ2-2
DNA: TGTGCCAGCAGTTTAGGCACCGGGGAGCTGTTTTTT
CDR3: CASSLGTGELFF

size: many
V: TRBV7-3
length: 13
D: .
J: TRBJ2-1
DNA: TGTGCCAGCAGCCCGACCCTTACGGGTGAGCAGTTCTTC
CDR3: CASSPTLTGEQFF

size: many
V: TRBV10-3
length: 17
D: TRBD1
J: TRBJ2-1
DNA: TGTGCCATCAGTGAGTCGGTGCGGGGGACAGGGGGCGACGAGCAGTTCTTC
CDR3: CAISESVRGTGGDEQFF

size: many
V: TRBV20-1
length: 16
D: TRBD2
J: TRBJ2-7
DNA: TGCAGTGCCCTAGATCAGGGACTAGCTCTGGGCTACGAGCAGTACTTC
CDR3: CSALDQGLALGYEQYF

size: .
V: TRBV11-2
length: 15
D: TRBD1
J: TRBJ1-2
DNA: TGTGCCAGCAAATCCCTCCTACAGGGGCCCTATGGCTACACCTTC
CDR3: CASKSLLQGPYGYTF

size: .
V: TRBV5-8
length: 15
D: TRBD2
J: TRBJ2-1
DNA: TGTGCCAGCAGCCGGACTAGCGGGAATAGCCATGAGCAGTTCTTC
CDR3: CASSRTSGNSHEQFF

size: many
V: TRBV3-1
length: 12
D: .
J: TRBJ2-2
DNA: TGTGCCAGCAGCCAAATCTTCGGGGAGCTGTTTTTT
CDR3: CASSQIFGELFF

size: many
V: TRBV4-1
length: 14
D: TRBD1
J: TRBJ2-5
DNA: TGCGCCAGCAGTAGAAAGGGGGCTGAAGAGACCCAGTACTTC
CDR3: CASSRKGAEETQYF

size: many
V: TRBV6-2/TRBV6-3
length: 15
D: TRBD1
J: TRBJ1-6
DNA: TGTGCCAGCAGTTACTCCGGTACAGGGGGTTCACCCCTCCACTTT
CDR3: CASSYSGTGGSPLHF